The present T cell receptor beta chain was sequenced within a study of molecular identifiers for immune sequencing clone quantification. In the study overall: Replicate runs used RNA from around 18,000 or 91,000 naive CD8 cells, which was split five ways into aliquots, and four of those aliquots were then sequenced. Points from the study as a whole: Naive cells had under 1% of molecules in clones above 20 RNA copies, effectors over 99%.

It was from approximately 22,000 to 940,000 sorted cells, with 10%, 30% or 50% RNA, that naive CD8 libraries came. Naive CD8 T cell sorting was performed on the CD8+CD4-CCR7+CD45RA+ phenotype. TCRdb analysed the PCR reads with MiXCR anew, one entry per CDR3 protein. The table lists about 630,000 distinct CDR3 sequences, around 25% of them singletons, with 0.78% in the top ten. This clonotype has more than one count but fewer than ten. The antigen is unknown. This CDR3 spans 14 amino acids. V gave up 4 bases and J gave up 5 bases, with 11 bases separating them. From germline, CDR1 is KGHDR and CDR2 SFDVKD.

Sequenced: naive CD8+ T cells from blood, with Jurkat cell RNA spiked in. Sample subset: FACS-sorted CD8+CD4-CCR7+CD45RA+ naive T cells. This chain links TRBV24-1 with TRBJ2-1; possibly TRBD1 for D (5 bases). The receptor comes from a human donor in good health. Some libraries in this study had Jurkat cell RNA spiked in. The CDR3 coding sequence is TGTGCCACCAGTGAAGAGACAGAAGACAATGAGCAGTTCTTC. Amino acid sequence: CATSEETEDNEQFF.